The clone carrying this TCR beta chain appeared many times. The data were obtained in a study of T-cell reconstitution after alpha-beta-depleted transplantation in children. The V and J ends lost 6 bases and 9 bases respectively, with 18 bases between them. This CDR3 contains 14 residues. Preparation of the TCRbeta library was carried out with unique molecular identifiers. TCRdb processed the PCR reads anew with MiXCR; each CDR3 protein has one entry. The data contain 600,000 to 800,000 distinct CDR3 sequences, around 13% of them singletons. This receptor was identified in a girl aged 2-15 years with congenital amegakaryocytic thrombocytopenia, due to receive a stem cell transplant. This sequence joins TRBV12-3 or TRBV12-4 and TRBJ2-4; weak D call: TRBD2 (6 bases). The sample here was PBMCs, taken before TCRalphabeta/CD19-depleted stem cell transplant. CDR3 sequence reads: CASSPGTFWGIQYF. The CDR3 DNA follows: TGTGCCAGCAGCCCCGGGACTTTTTGGGGCATTCAGTACTTC.